A selection of T cell receptor beta chains follows, all from one sample in a study of T-cell reconstitution after alpha-beta-depleted transplantation in children. MiXCR, run by TCRdb on the PCR reads, gives a single entry per CDR3 protein. The sample has some 300,000 distinct CDR3 sequences, approximately 10% seen once. The source was PBMCs from the stem cell graft donor, collected from the stem cell graft. The receptors stem from a human donor who donated a stem cell graft to a child with acute lymphoblastic leukemia. Each CDR3 is given with its conserved first and last residue. A D gene is named only where the DNA matches it firmly. Size tells how often a clone was seen (once, few, many) or the class of an expanded clone, and some rows leave it out.

CDR3: CASSLDYEQFF
DNA: TGCGCCAGCAGCTTGGATTATGAGCAGTTCTTC
size: many
V: TRBV5-1
J: TRBJ2-1
D: NA

CDR3: CATSRPPVTGYGYTF
DNA: TGTGCCACCAGCAGGCCCCCCGTGACTGGTTATGGCTACACCTTC
size: few
V: TRBV15
J: TRBJ1-2
D: NA

CDR3: CATSRDPLKGGDTQYF
DNA: TGTGCCACCAGCAGGGACCCGCTAAAGGGGGGAGATACGCAGTATTTT
size: few
V: TRBV15
J: TRBJ2-3
D: NA

CDR3: CASSPTESYGYTF
DNA: TGTGCCAGCTCACCAACGGAAAGCTATGGCTACACCTTC
size: NA
V: TRBV18
J: TRBJ1-2
D: NA

CDR3: CASSLMELAGGFYEQYF
DNA: TGCGCCAGCAGCCTCATGGAACTAGCGGGAGGGTTCTACGAGCAGTACTTC
size: few
V: TRBV4-1
J: TRBJ2-7
D: TRBD2

CDR3: CASSLGPTSQETQYF
DNA: TGTGCCAGCAGTTTAGGACCGACGTCTCAAGAGACCCAGTACTTC
size: many
V: TRBV12-3/TRBV12-4
J: TRBJ2-5
D: NA

CDR3: CASSTGQAMWETQYF
DNA: TGTGCCAGCAGCACGGGACAGGCGATGTGGGAGACCCAGTACTTC
size: NA
V: TRBV12-3/TRBV12-4
J: TRBJ2-5
D: TRBD1

CDR3: CASSPEALDSYNEQFF
DNA: TGTGCCAGCAGCCCAGAAGCGCTTGATTCCTACAATGAGCAGTTCTTC
size: NA
V: TRBV7-3
J: TRBJ2-1
D: NA

CDR3: CASRSISGVNTGELFF
DNA: TGTGCCAGCAGGTCTATTAGCGGAGTTAACACCGGGGAGCTGTTTTTT
size: NA
V: TRBV12-3/TRBV12-4
J: TRBJ2-2
D: NA

CDR3: CASSIGTAVGIQYF
DNA: TGCGCCAGCAGCATCGGGACGGCGGTGGGCATTCAGTACTTC
size: few
V: TRBV5-1
J: TRBJ2-4
D: NA

CDR3: CASSQKGDEQFF
DNA: TGCGCCAGCAGCCAAAAGGGGGATGAGCAGTTCTTC
size: few
V: TRBV4-3
J: TRBJ2-1
D: NA

CDR3: CSAGATGVIYNEQFF
DNA: TGCAGTGCTGGCGCGACAGGGGTAATCTACAATGAGCAGTTCTTC
size: NA
V: TRBV20-1
J: TRBJ2-1
D: TRBD1

CDR3: CASSQDRAVSYTF
DNA: TGTGCCAGCAGCCAAGACAGGGCTGTATCCTACACCTTC
size: NA
V: TRBV4-2
J: TRBJ1-2
D: NA

CDR3: CAISPVQGTSTDTQYF
DNA: TGTGCCATCAGTCCAGTGCAGGGGACTAGCACAGATACGCAGTATTTT
size: many
V: TRBV10-3
J: TRBJ2-3
D: NA

CDR3: CASSLVPGGEYEQYF
DNA: TGTGCCAGCAGCTTAGTTCCAGGGGGGGAGTACGAGCAGTACTTC
size: few
V: TRBV7-2
J: TRBJ2-7
D: NA

CDR3: CATSDAGQLAKNIQYF
DNA: TGTGCCACCAGTGACGCTGGACAGCTAGCCAAAAACATTCAGTACTTC
size: many
V: TRBV24-1
J: TRBJ2-4
D: NA

CDR3: CASSPQLATAGKLFF
DNA: TGTGCCAGCAGCCCTCAACTCGCGACAGCGGGGAAACTGTTTTTT
size: few
V: TRBV7-9
J: TRBJ1-4
D: NA

CDR3: CASSVTANYEQYF
DNA: TGCGCCAGCAGCGTCACGGCGAACTACGAGCAGTACTTC
size: NA
V: TRBV5-1
J: TRBJ2-7
D: NA

CDR3: CASSPRDSTRDTQYF
DNA: TGTGCCAGCAGCCCGCGGGACAGTACTAGAGATACGCAGTATTTT
size: once
V: TRBV11-2
J: TRBJ2-3
D: NA

CDR3: CASSIVVLHF
DNA: TGTGCCAGCTCAATAGTTGTGCTCCACTTT
size: many
V: TRBV28
J: TRBJ1-6
D: NA

CDR3: CASSPTGTGDYEQYF
DNA: TGTGCCAGCAGCCCGACCGGGACAGGGGACTACGAGCAGTACTTC
size: NA
V: TRBV3-1
J: TRBJ2-7
D: TRBD1

CDR3: CSARDWGLATNEQFF
DNA: TGCAGTGCTAGAGATTGGGGACTAGCGACCAATGAGCAGTTCTTC
size: few
V: TRBV20-1
J: TRBJ2-1
D: TRBD2

CDR3: CASSLVLREQFF
DNA: TGTGCCAGCAGCTTAGTTCTCAGGGAGCAGTTCTTC
size: few
V: TRBV7-9
J: TRBJ2-1
D: NA

CDR3: CASSSGGGRIYGYTF
DNA: TGTGCCAGCAGCTCAGGGGGCGGACGGATCTATGGCTACACCTTC
size: many
V: TRBV5-6
J: TRBJ1-2
D: TRBD1

CDR3: CASSYSPQIDGNTIYF
DNA: TGTGCCAGCAGTTACTCCCCACAAATAGATGGAAACACCATATATTTT
size: few
V: TRBV6-5
J: TRBJ1-3
D: NA

CDR3: CASSAPTGLNTEAFF
DNA: TGCGCCAGCAGCGCTCCGACAGGGCTGAACACTGAAGCTTTCTTT
size: NA
V: TRBV5-1
J: TRBJ1-1
D: TRBD1

CDR3: CASKSILRQGRSYEQYF
DNA: TGTGCCAGCAAATCCATACTTCGACAGGGGAGATCTTACGAGCAGTACTTC
size: NA
V: TRBV27
J: TRBJ2-7
D: TRBD1

CDR3: CASSFYASGANVLTF
DNA: TGCGCCAGCAGCTTCTACGCCTCTGGGGCCAACGTCCTGACTTTC
size: NA
V: TRBV5-1
J: TRBJ2-6
D: NA

CDR3: CASSPSGGQPQHF
DNA: TGTGCCAGCAGCCCTAGTGGGGGTCAGCCCCAGCATTTT
size: NA
V: TRBV7-9
J: TRBJ1-5
D: NA

CDR3: CASSLLQGAETQYF
DNA: TGTGCCAGCAGTTTATTACAGGGAGCTGAGACCCAGTACTTC
size: few
V: TRBV27
J: TRBJ2-5
D: NA

CDR3: CASSEWEGQGRYEQYF
DNA: TGTGCCAGCAGTGAATGGGAGGGACAGGGGAGGTACGAGCAGTACTTC
size: many
V: TRBV25-1
J: TRBJ2-7
D: TRBD1